This paragraph reports one T cell receptor beta chain. The ends were cut back, 7 bases at V and 2 bases at J, with 12 bases in the middle. This CDR3 is built from 13 residues. CDR1 and CDR2 from the germline V gene are SGHRS and YFSETQ. MiXCR, applied by TCRdb to the 5' RACE reads, yields one record per CDR3 protein. The sample records about 240,000 distinct CDR3 sequences, about 10% being singletons. The sample belongs to a study of identical twins. Material for sequencing was memory T cells sorted from blood. The receptor comes from a middle-aged man in good health. The chain joins TRBV5-1 to TRBJ1-1, with D possibly matching TRBD1 (5 bases). The DNA for the CDR3 is TGCGCCAGCGCCGGGGCCTCTAACACTGAAGCTTTCTTT. Protein sequence: CASAGASNTEAFF.